These T cell receptor beta chains were read from a single sample in a study of cytomegalovirus exposure and HLA in healthy donors. Libraries were prepared by immunoSEQ multiplex PCR; TCRdb keeps only in-frame clonotypes and omits some of them. The sample records tens of thousands of clones, about 66% being singletons. Sequencing was performed on PBMCs. The receptor source for this set is a man aged 25 to 40 in good health and CMV-seronegative. Both conserved end residues are trimmed from each CDR3. The D gene is left open where the match is weak.

J | V | D | CDR3
TRBJ1-6 | TRBV5-1 | - | ASSGGDFDSPLH
TRBJ2-1 | TRBV6-1 | TRBD2 | ASSLGVAGYNEQF
TRBJ1-1 | TRBV2 | - | ASSLSFINPEAF
TRBJ1-6 | TRBV9 | - | ASSELTGVSPLH
TRBJ2-7 | TRBV10-1 | TRBD1 | ASSESIQGSQY
TRBJ2-5 | TRBV7-9 | TRBD1 | ASSPLGATGGRETQY
TRBJ2-7 | TRBV10-3 | - | AISDSGRQVFSYEQY
TRBJ1-2 | TRBV7-2 | - | ASSLDWIGRGSGYT
TRBJ2-2 | TRBV9 | - | ASTPTGNTGELF
TRBJ1-1 | TRBV28 | TRBD1 | ASSLGAGQGDTEAF
TRBJ2-1 | TRBV7-8 | TRBD2 | ASSLLAGGPGEQF
TRBJ1-1 | TRBV6-5 | - | ASLRRGNTEAF
TRBJ1-1 | TRBV30 | - | AWGFDTKCEAF
TRBJ1-5 | TRBV5-6 | - | ASSAGVQPQH
TRBJ2-7 | TRBV7-9 | TRBD1 | ASSSDRGRSSYEQY
TRBJ2-3 | TRBV2 | - | ASRPPGGRVDTQY
TRBJ2-6 | TRBV19 | - | ATLRELGASGANVLT
TRBJ2-2 | TRBV6-5 | TRBD1 | ASSHRGGTGELF
TRBJ2-7 | TRBV28 | TRBD2 | ASSSLAGEEEQY
TRBJ2-3 | TRBV9 | TRBD2 | ASSSSGGTDTQY
TRBJ2-1 | TRBV14 | TRBD2 | ASSPSGGSYNEQF
TRBJ2-1 | TRBV29-1 | TRBD2 | SVRRGLAGGPGSYNEQF
TRBJ1-4 | TRBV25-1 | - | ASSRQGQVEKLF
TRBJ2-3 | TRBV5-5 | TRBD1 | ASSLEGTGKITDTQY
TRBJ1-1 | TRBV4-3 | - | ASSQGPGGLTEAF
TRBJ2-1 | TRBV5-1 | TRBD2 | ASSQRGTSGRASSYNEQF
TRBJ2-2 | TRBV7-3 | TRBD2 | ASSPGGSGELF
TRBJ2-5 | TRBV18 | - | ASSPGTVTQETQY
TRBJ2-7 | TRBV5-6 | - | ASSLALGANSYEQY
TRBJ2-3 | TRBV7-9 | - | ASRSVGRGADTQY
TRBJ1-4 | TRBV4-3 | - | ASSQDQAGAHNEKLF
TRBJ1-1 | TRBV30 | - | AWSAGGTEAF
TRBJ2-7 | TRBV5-5 | TRBD1 | ASSLAGDRPYEQY
TRBJ2-1 | TRBV7-8 | TRBD2 | ASSFGGAYNEQF
TRBJ1-3 | TRBV5-4 | - | ASSRTASGNTIY
TRBJ2-5 | TRBV5-1 | TRBD2 | ASSLREEETQY
TRBJ1-6 | TRBV7-2 | - | ASSLRVSQINSPLH